This T cell receptor (beta chain) was sequenced during a study of OX40 agonist ivuxolimab in advanced cancers. Assay: immunoSEQ multiplex PCR; the TCRdb copy retains only in-frame clones and omits some. The repertoire includes tens of thousands of clones, roughly four fifths of them detected once, and about a tenth sits in the top ten. The CDR3 has 13 amino acids. The ends were cut back, 5 bases at V and 4 bases at J, with 11 bases in the middle. Germline CDR1 MNHEY, CDR2 SMNVEV (reference sequence). As for this clone: Its antigen is still unknown.

Study conclusions and caveats: Among the lowest peripheral clonal expansion occurred in 0.1-3.0 mg/kg partial responders. Averaging showed that CD8+ T cells had more expanded clones than CD4+ did.

Patients were ruled out by autoimmune disease history or systemic immunosuppression. The sample consisted of CD4+ or CD8+ T cells sorted from blood, taken in a trial of the OX40 agonist ivuxolimab. The receptor was isolated from an adult with an advanced solid tumor such as melanoma, head and neck, liver or kidney cancer. The chain joins TRBV27 to TRBJ2-5; D ambiguous. This chain's CDR3 is CASSPSTGETQYF. For the CDR3, the DNA is TGTGCCAGCAGTCCATCCACGGGAGAGACCCAGTACTTC.